The present TCR beta chain was sequenced within a study of T cells in Graves' hyperthyroidism and ophthalmopathy. TCR beta CDR3 region amplification was performed from RNA transcripts. Using the HTBI primer set, a first-round RT-PCR was run on the TCR CDR3. TCRdb redid the calling of the multiplex PCR reads with MiXCR, one entry per CDR3 protein. In the table there are under 650,000 distinct CDR3 sequences, 15% to 20% of which are singletons. Notes on the study in general: Before onset, by a median of around 6.4 months, the model predicted ophthalmopathy.

Patients having uncontrolled infection, another autoimmune disease, pregnancy or lactation were not included. Clinical symptoms, serum thyroxine, TRAb, thyroid ultrasound and orbital computed tomography informed diagnoses. Comments on this clonotype: Antigen: not known.

The sequence was obtained from a woman under 40 with Graves' hyperthyroidism. Input material: blood.

The CDR3 nucleotides are TGTGCCAGTAGTATAGATCACACCGGCGATAGCAATCAGCCCCAGCATTTT. This sequence encodes CASSIDHTGDSNQPQHF. This chain links TRBV19 with TRBJ1-5, with unresolved D. This CDR3 has 17 residues. The V gene lost 0 bases and the J gene lost 0 bases, with 12 bases spanning the gap. Germline CDR1 is LNHDA and CDR2 is SQIVND (reference sequence). The full variable domain, completed using reference TRBV19 and TRBJ1-5, is DGGITQSPKYLFRKEGQNVTLSCEQNLNHDAMYWYRQDPGQGLRLIYYSQIVNDFQKGDIAEGYSVSREKKESFPLTVTSAQKNPTAFYLCASSIDHTGDSNQPQHFGDGTRLSIL.